This note documents a single T cell receptor beta chain sequence. There are 16 residues in the CDR3. Germline CDR1 SGHRS, CDR2 YFSETQ. V lost 0 bases and J lost 0, with 12 bases in between. Sequencing was performed with immunoSEQ multiplex PCR; in TCRdb, only in-frame clones are kept and a portion is missing. The table lists over 250,000 clones, around 85% of them singletons. This entry comes from a study of blood T cell repertoires in COVID-19. Study-level information: Acute and convalescent COVID-19 specimens originated in the United States, Italy and Spain. In each case, the material was cDNA or gDNA derived from T cells, B-cell-depleted T cells, or PBMCs.

The sample comprised peripheral blood. The receptor was isolated from a man between 45 and 60 years old with active or convalescent COVID-19. The gene calls are TRBV5-1 and TRBJ1-2; D gene ambiguous. This chain's CDR3 is CASSLAPGYPNYGYTF. The DNA of the CDR3 is TGCGCCAGCAGCTTGGCACCCGGTTATCCTAACTATGGCTACACCTTC.